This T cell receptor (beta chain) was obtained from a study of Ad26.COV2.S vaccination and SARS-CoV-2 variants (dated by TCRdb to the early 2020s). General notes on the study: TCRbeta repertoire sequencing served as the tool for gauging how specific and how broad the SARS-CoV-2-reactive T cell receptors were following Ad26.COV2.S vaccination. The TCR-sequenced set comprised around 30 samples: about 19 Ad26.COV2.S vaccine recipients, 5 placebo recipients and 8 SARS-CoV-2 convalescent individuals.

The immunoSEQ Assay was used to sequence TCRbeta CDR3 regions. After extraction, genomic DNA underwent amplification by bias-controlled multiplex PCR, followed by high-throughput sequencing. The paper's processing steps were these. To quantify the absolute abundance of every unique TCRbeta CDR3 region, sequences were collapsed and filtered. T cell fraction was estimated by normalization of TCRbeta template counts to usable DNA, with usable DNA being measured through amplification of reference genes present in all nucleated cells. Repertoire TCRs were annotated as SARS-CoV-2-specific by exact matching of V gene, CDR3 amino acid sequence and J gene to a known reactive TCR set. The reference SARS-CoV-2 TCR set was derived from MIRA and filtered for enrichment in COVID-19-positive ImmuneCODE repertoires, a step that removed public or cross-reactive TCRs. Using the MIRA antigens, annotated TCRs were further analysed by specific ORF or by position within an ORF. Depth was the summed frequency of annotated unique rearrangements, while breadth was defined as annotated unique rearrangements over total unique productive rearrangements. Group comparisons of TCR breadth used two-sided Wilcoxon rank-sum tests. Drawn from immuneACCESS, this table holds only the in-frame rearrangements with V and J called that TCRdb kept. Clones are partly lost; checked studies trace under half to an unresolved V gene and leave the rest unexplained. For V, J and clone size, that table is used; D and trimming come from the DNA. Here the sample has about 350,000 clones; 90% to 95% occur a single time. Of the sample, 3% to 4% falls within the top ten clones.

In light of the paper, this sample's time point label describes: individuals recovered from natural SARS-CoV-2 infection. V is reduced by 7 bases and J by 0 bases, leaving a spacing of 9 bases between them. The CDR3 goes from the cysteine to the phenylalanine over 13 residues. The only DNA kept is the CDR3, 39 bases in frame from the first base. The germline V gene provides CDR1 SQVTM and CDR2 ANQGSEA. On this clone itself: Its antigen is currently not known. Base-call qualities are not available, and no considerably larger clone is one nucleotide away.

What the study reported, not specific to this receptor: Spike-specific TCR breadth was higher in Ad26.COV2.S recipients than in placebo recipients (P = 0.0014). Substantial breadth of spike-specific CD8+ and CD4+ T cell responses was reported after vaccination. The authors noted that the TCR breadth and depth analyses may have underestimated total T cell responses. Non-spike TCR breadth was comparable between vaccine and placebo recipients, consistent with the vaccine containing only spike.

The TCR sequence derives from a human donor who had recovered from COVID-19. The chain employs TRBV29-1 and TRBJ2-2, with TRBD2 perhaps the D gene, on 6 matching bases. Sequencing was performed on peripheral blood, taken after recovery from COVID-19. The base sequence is TGCAGCGCCGGGAGCGCGAACACCGGGGAGCTGTTTTTT. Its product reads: CSAGSANTGELFF.